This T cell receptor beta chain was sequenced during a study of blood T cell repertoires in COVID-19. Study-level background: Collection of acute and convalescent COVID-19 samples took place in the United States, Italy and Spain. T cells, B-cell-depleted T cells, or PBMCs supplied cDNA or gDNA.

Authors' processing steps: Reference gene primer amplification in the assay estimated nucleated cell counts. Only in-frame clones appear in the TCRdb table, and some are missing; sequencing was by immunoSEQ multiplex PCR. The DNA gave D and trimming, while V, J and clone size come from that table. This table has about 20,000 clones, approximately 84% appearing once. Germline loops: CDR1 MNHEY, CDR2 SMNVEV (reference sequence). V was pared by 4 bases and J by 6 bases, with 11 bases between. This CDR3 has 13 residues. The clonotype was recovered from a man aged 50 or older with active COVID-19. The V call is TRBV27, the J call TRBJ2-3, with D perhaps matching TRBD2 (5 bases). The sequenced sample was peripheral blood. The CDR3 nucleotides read TGTGCCAGCAGTTCCCCCTGGGAGGATACGCAGTATTTT. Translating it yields CASSSPWEDTQYF.